This T cell receptor (beta chain) comes out of a study of shared clonotypes between healthy human individuals. Study-level information: Aged between 18 and 49, the donors were two women and a few men. Three CD4 naive, three CD4 memory, two CD8 naive and one CD8 memory plate were used per donor.

Points from the study as a whole: At large depth, rarefaction still showed sorted-subset sequencing to be incomplete.

In the authors' workflow: As immunoSEQ supplied junction-only sequences (without quality scores), filtering differed. The method was immunoSEQ multiplex PCR; TCRdb's version includes in-frame clones alone and lacks a portion of them. That table is the source of V, J and clone size, and D and trimming were worked out from the DNA. Counted here are hundreds of thousands of clones, about three quarters occurring once; the ten biggest clones make up 1.5% to 2%. Worth noting for this clone: As yet, its antigen is unknown.

Germline V gives CDR1 SGHAT, CDR2 FQNNGV. V lost 5 bases, J lost 6 bases, and 14 bases lay in between. The CDR3 has 14 residues. The sequenced material came from memory CD4+ T cells sorted from blood. Subset defined: CD45RA-negative fraction. The chain couples TRBV11-2 to TRBJ1-5, with a tentative D call TRBD1 (5 bases). The clonotype was recovered from a woman in her twenties or thirties in good health. CDR3 in amino acids: CASSQGSAGQPQHF. DNA of the CDR3: TGTGCCAGCAGCCAGGGAAGCGCGGGTCAGCCCCAGCATTTT.